The present entry profiles one T cell receptor beta chain with its context. Via MiXCR, TCRdb re-called the reads, giving one row per CDR3 protein. The sample contains 250,000 to 350,000 distinct CDR3 sequences, about 26% of which appear only once. This sample was included in a study of T cell repertoires in cytomegalovirus infection. Study information: Public TCR beta signature analysis indicated the presence of both CMV infection and matching HLA type.

The V gene end was trimmed by 5 bases and the J gene end by 2 bases; junction bases not matched to a gene: 8. The germline V gene has CDR1 SGHNT and CDR2 YYREEE (reference sequence). The CDR3 length is 15 residues. The material sequenced was PBMCs. This TCR came from a human donor in good health (CMV status not recorded). Some clones in this sample may be carry-over from other donors' samples. The chain recombines TRBV5-4 with TRBJ2-3; TRBD2 matches 7 bases. In DNA, the CDR3 is TGTGCCAGCAGTCACGGACTAGTGGCCACAGATACGCAGTATTTT. As protein: CASSHGLVATDTQYF.